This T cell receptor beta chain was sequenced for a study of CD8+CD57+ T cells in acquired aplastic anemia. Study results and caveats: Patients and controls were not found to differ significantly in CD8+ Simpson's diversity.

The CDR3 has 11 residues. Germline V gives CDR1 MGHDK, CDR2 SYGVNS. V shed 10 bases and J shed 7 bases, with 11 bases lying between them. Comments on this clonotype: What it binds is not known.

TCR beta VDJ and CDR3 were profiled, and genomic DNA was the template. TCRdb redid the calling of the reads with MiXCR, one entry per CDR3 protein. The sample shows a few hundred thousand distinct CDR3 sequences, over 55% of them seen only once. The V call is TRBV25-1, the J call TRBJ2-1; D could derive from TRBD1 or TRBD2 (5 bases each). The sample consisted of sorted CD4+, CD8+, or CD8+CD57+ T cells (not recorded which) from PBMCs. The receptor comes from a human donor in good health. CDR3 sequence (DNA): TGTGCCACCATATGGGGGAATGAGCAGTTCTTC. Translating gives CATIWGNEQFF.